The 25 T cell receptor beta chains below all came from one sample that was sequenced in a study of OX40 agonist ivuxolimab in advanced cancers. Using immunoSEQ multiplex PCR, the repertoire was profiled, and TCRdb retains in-frame clones only, with some absent. This table has some 50,000 clones, approximately 85% appearing once. Sequences were derived from CD4+ or CD8+ T cells sorted from blood, sampled in a trial of the OX40 agonist ivuxolimab. All receptors come from an adult with an advanced solid tumor such as melanoma, head and neck, liver or kidney cancer.

V usage is TRBV7-3 and J usage is TRBJ2-3; D may be TRBD2 (5 bases). Germline V gene lookup returns CDR1 SGHTA and CDR2 FQGTGA. This CDR3 region has 13 residues. Trimming stripped 1 base from V and 6 bases from J, with 8 bases between. The CDR3, as DNA: TGTGCCAGCAGCTTAAATGGGGAGGATACGCAGTATTTT. Encoded protein: CASSLNGEDTQYF.

The chain combines TRBV5-6 with TRBJ2-3; TRBD2 matches at 11 bases. Germline trimming cut 0 bases from V and 3 bases from J; bases unmatched to any gene: 6. Looked up from germline, CDR1 is SGHDT and CDR2 is YYEEEE. CDR3 length equals 17 residues. For the CDR3, the DNA is TGTGCCAGCAGCTTGGTACTAGCGGGAGCGGGGACAGATACGCAGTATTTT. Protein: CASSLVLAGAGTDTQYF.

This clone occurred a few times. The rearrangement uses TRBV18 and TRBJ1-1, with D maybe TRBD1 (6 bases). CDR1 is KGHSH and CDR2 is LQKENI in the germline V gene. Trimming took off 4 bases at V and 6 bases at J, with 18 bases between the two ends. The CDR3 consists of 15 residues. The CDR3 DNA follows: TGTGCCAGCTCACAAGAACAGGGCGCGAGTGCTGAAGCTTTCTTT. Amino acids: CASSQEQGASAEAFF.

This clone was recorded a few times. The chain links TRBV5-1 to TRBJ1-1; D remains unclear. Germline V lookup: CDR1 SGHRS, CDR2 YFSETQ. The CDR3 has 13 amino acids. V was pared by 6 bases and J by 0 bases, with 9 bases between. CDR3 nucleotides: TGCGCCAGCACGGATCAGATGAACACTGAAGCTTTCTTT. Translating it yields CASTDQMNTEAFF.

The chain uses TRBV5-1 and TRBJ1-1, with D possibly TRBD1 on 5 matching bases. Trimming took 5 bases from V and 1 from J, leaving 12 bases between them. The CDR3 extends over 14 amino acids. Germline V gene lookup returns CDR1 SGHRS and CDR2 YFSETQ. As DNA, the CDR3 is TGCGCCAGCAGATTACAGGACCAGAACACTGAAGCTTTCTTT. Protein product: CASRLQDQNTEAFF.

This sequence joins TRBV2 and TRBJ2-5, with 7 bases aligning to TRBD1. CDR1 is SNHLY, CDR2 FYNNEI, per germline. V was clipped by 4 bases and J by 3 bases; unmatched bases: 8. The CDR3 extends over 15 amino acids. The CDR3 loop reads CASSAPTGSKETQYF. The CDR3 coding sequence is TGTGCCAGCAGTGCGCCGACAGGGTCGAAAGAGACCCAGTACTTC. Drawing the rest from reference TRBV2 and TRBJ2-5, the complete variable domain is EPEVTQTPSHQVTQMGQEVILRCVPISNHLYFYWYRQILGQKVEFLVSFYNNEISEKSEIFDDQFSVERPDGSNFTLKIRSTKLEDSAMYFCASSAPTGSKETQYFGPGTRLLVL.

The chain recombines TRBV6-5 with TRBJ2-7, with 10 bases matching TRBD2. CDR3 length equals 14 residues. Germline V CDR1 and CDR2: MNHEY, SVGAGI. V was clipped by 4 bases and J by 7 bases; unmatched bases: 7. Here the CDR3 DNA reads TGTGCCAGCAGTTCTCTAGCGGGAGTGGAAGAGCAGTACTTC. This sequence encodes CASSSLAGVEEQYF.

This CDR3 reads CASGSRGETDTQYF. The CDR3 DNA reads TGTGCCAGCGGCTCCAGGGGGGAGACAGATACGCAGTATTTT. The chain is built from TRBV28 and TRBJ2-3; D might be TRBD1 (7 bases). CDR3 length: 14 amino acids. V lost 8 bases, J lost 3 bases, and 15 bases lay in between. The germline gives CDR1 MDHEN, CDR2 SYDVKM. Filled out from reference TRBV28 and TRBJ2-3, the complete variable domain reads DVKVTQSSRYLVKRTGEKVFLECVQDMDHENMFWYRQDPGLGLRLIYFSYDVKMKEKGDIPEGYSVSREKKERFSLILESASTNQTSMYLCASGSRGETDTQYFGPGTRLTVL.

This rearrangement joins TRBV4-1 to TRBJ2-7; 11 nucleotides line up with TRBD2. The V and J ends lost 1 base and 4 bases, in that order; junction bases with no gene match: 6. Germline loops: CDR1 MGHRA, CDR2 YSYEKL. The CDR3 covers 16 residues. The CDR3 spells CASSQVLAGGWYEQYF. CDR3 sequence (DNA): TGCGCCAGCAGCCAAGTCCTAGCGGGAGGTTGGTACGAGCAGTACTTC.

V is TRBV25-1 and J is TRBJ1-2, with 8 bases that match TRBD1. V trimming: 1 base; J trimming: 7 bases; junction bases outside the gene matches: 8. The CDR3 totals 15 residues. Germline V gives CDR1 MGHDK, CDR2 SYGVNS. The CDR3 sequence is CASSEWGQERGGYTF. The CDR3 DNA is TGTGCCAGCAGTGAATGGGGACAGGAACGAGGTGGCTACACCTTC.

V and J are TRBV6-1 and TRBJ2-7; 9 bases match TRBD1. This CDR3 region has 17 residues. The J segment lost 0 bases and the V segment lost 2 bases, leaving 8 bases of the junction unmatched. CDR1 and CDR2 from the germline V gene are MNHNS and SASEGT. The CDR3 nucleotides are TGTGCCAGCAGTGAAAAACAGGGGGCGAAACCCTCCTACGAGCAGTACTTC. It codes for CASSEKQGAKPSYEQYF.

A single count supports this clone. The V call is TRBV30, the J call TRBJ2-5, with 7 bases fitting TRBD2. The V gene's germline CDR1 is GTSNPN and CDR2 SVGIG (reference sequence). The CDR3 has 14 amino acids. The V segment lost 0 bases and the J segment 1 base; nucleotides outside the gene matches: 2. CDR3 residues: CAWSVSSGQETQYF. CDR3 bases: TGTGCCTGGAGTGTGTCTAGCGGCCAAGAGACCCAGTACTTC.

The sample holds a few counts of this clone. The gene calls are TRBV5-1 and TRBJ2-5; 9 bases are a match to TRBD1. CDR1 SGHRS and CDR2 YFSETQ come from the germline V gene. This CDR3 is 15 amino acids long. V shed 4 bases, J shed 5 bases, and the junction held 9 bases outside the gene matches. The CDR3 nucleotides are TGCGCCAGCAGCAGACCACAGGGGGCGATGGAGACCCAGTACTTC. Encoded protein: CASSRPQGAMETQYF.

The chain uses TRBV4-1 and TRBJ1-2, with 7 nucleotides matching TRBD1. V trimming: 3 bases; J trimming: 0 bases; junction bases outside the gene matches: 4. CDR3 length: 15 amino acids. Germline V CDR1 and CDR2: MGHRA, YSYEKL. The CDR3 reads CASSHGQESNYGYTF. Written as DNA, the CDR3 is TGCGCCAGCAGCCACGGACAGGAATCTAACTATGGCTACACCTTC.

The rearrangement joins TRBV11-2 to TRBJ2-3; the match to TRBD2 covers 12 bases. The V gene end was trimmed by 3 bases and the J gene end by 4 bases; junction bases not matched to a gene: 8. Germline V CDR1 and CDR2: SGHAT, FQNNGV. CDR3 length: 17 residues. This CDR3 reads CASSFFGASGRADTQYF. DNA of the CDR3: TGTGCCAGCAGCTTTTTTGGGGCTAGCGGGAGGGCAGATACGCAGTATTTT.

V is TRBV9 and J is TRBJ2-2; D is uncertain. From germline, CDR1 is SGDLS and CDR2 YYNGEE. This CDR3 comprises 13 residues. V lost 2 bases to trimming and J lost 7 bases, with 9 bases between them. In nucleotides, the CDR3 is TGTGCCAGCAGCGTCTCCCCCGGCGGGGAGCTGTTTTTT. Translating gives CASSVSPGGELFF. The full variable domain, rest sourced from reference TRBV9 and TRBJ2-2, is DSGVTQTPKHLITATGQRVTLRCSPRSGDLSVYWYQQSLDQGLQFLIQYYNGEERAKGNILERFSAQQFPDLHSELNLSSLELGDSALYFCASSVSPGGELFFGEGSRLTVL.

The chain uses TRBV9 and TRBJ1-1; D perhaps matches TRBD1 (6 bases). V was trimmed by 3 bases and J by 0 bases, leaving 15 bases between them. Germline assignment: CDR1 SGDLS and CDR2 YYNGEE. The CDR3 sequence is 16 residues long. CDR3: CASSAPTGGLNTEAFF. In DNA, the CDR3 is TGTGCCAGCAGCGCACCGACAGGAGGATTGAACACTGAAGCTTTCTTT.

The chain links TRBV7-2 to TRBJ1-1; D is undetermined. This CDR3 spans 13 amino acids. Trimming took 3 bases from V and 4 from J, leaving 9 bases between them. Germline CDR1 and CDR2: SGHTA and FQGNSA. The CDR3 DNA follows: TGTGCCAGCAGCTTTATATTGGGCACTGAAGCTTTCTTT. It specifies CASSFILGTEAFF.

This clone was detected only once. J is TRBJ2-7 and V is TRBV7-6; D not resolved. The CDR3 covers 15 residues. Germline lookup yields CDR1 SGHVS and CDR2 FNYEAQ. V gave up 0 bases and J gave up 2 bases, with 11 bases separating them. The CDR3 region has the DNA TGTGCCAGCAGCTTAGCAGCCGGGTTCACCTACGAGCAGTACTTC. This encodes CASSLAAGFTYEQYF.

V is TRBV7-2 and J is TRBJ2-3; D remains unclear. CDR3 length equals 16 residues. CDR1 and CDR2 from the germline V gene are SGHTA and FQGNSA. V was clipped by 2 bases and J by 1 base, with 13 bases between them. The CDR3 nucleotides are TGTGCCAGCAGCTTACATTCGTCTAGTCGCACAGATACGCAGTATTTT. Translated: CASSLHSSSRTDTQYF.

The chain employs TRBV19 and TRBJ2-1, with 12 nucleotides matching TRBD2. The J segment lost 4 bases and the V segment lost 8 bases, leaving 15 bases of the junction unmatched. CDR1 and CDR2 (germline): LNHDA, SQIVND (reference sequence). This CDR3 spans 18 amino acids. The CDR3 here is CASHPGTSGYQTYNEQFF. As DNA, the CDR3 is TGTGCCAGTCACCCGGGGACTAGCGGGTATCAGACTTACAATGAGCAGTTCTTC.

The chain employs TRBV10-3 and TRBJ1-1; D remains unclear. Trimming shortened V by 0 bases and J by 3 bases, and 11 bases separated the two germline ends. The CDR3 length is 15 residues. Germline loops: CDR1 ENHRY, CDR2 SYGVKD. DNA for the CDR3: TGTGCCATCAGTGAGTCGAATAGGCCGGACACTGAAGCTTTCTTT. Translated: CAISESNRPDTEAFF.

This sequence joins TRBV4-1 and TRBJ1-1, with D possibly TRBD1 on 6 matching bases. Trimming removed 7 bases at V and 2 bases at J, with 20 bases between. Germline assignment: CDR1 MGHRA and CDR2 YSYEKL. The CDR3 sequence is 16 residues long. CDR3 bases: TGCGCCAGCACTCCCACGACGGGGGCAGGTAACACTGAAGCTTTCTTT. This sequence encodes CASTPTTGAGNTEAFF.

This clone has just one count. J is TRBJ2-6 and V is TRBV29-1, with D unclear. Per the germline V gene, CDR1 is SQVTM and CDR2 is ANQGSEA. V lost 7 bases and J 0 bases, leaving 4 bases between the germline ends. The CDR3 contains 12 residues. As DNA, the CDR3 is TGCAGCGCACGCTCTGGGGCCAACGTCCTGACTTTC. Translated, it gives CSARSGANVLTF.

This clone has a count of ten or more. The chain links TRBV19 to TRBJ2-5, with a tentative D call TRBD2 (5 bases). The V and J ends lost 5 bases and 1 base respectively, with 14 bases between them. Germline CDR1 LNHDA, CDR2 SQIVND (reference sequence). This CDR3 is built from 15 residues. The CDR3 nucleotides are TGTGCCAGTAGTTTAGGCGATAGCGTCCAAGAGACCCAGTACTTC. Encoded protein: CASSLGDSVQETQYF.